This T cell receptor beta chain was documented in a study of blood T cell repertoires in COVID-19. As for the study in general: Samples came from the United States, Italy and Spain, spanning acute and convalescent COVID-19.

Using immunoSEQ multiplex PCR, the repertoire was profiled, and TCRdb retains in-frame clones only, with some absent. The sample records 250,000 to 300,000 clones, roughly 80% being singletons. The length of the CDR3 is 16 residues. V lost 6 bases and J lost 3; bases outside the gene matches: 10. CDR1 is LNHDA and CDR2 is SQIVND in the germline V gene (reference sequence). V is TRBV19 and J is TRBJ2-3, with 9 bases aligning to TRBD1. The sequenced material came from PBMCs or T cells enriched from blood (not recorded which). The receptor comes from a man aged 25 to 40 with acute COVID-19. CDR3 sequence (DNA): TGTGCCAGTAGCCCCGCCAGGGGACAGGGAACAGATACGCAGTATTTT. It specifies CASSPARGQGTDTQYF. Looking up the rest from reference TRBV19 and TRBJ2-3 gives the full variable domain: DGGITQSPKYLFRKEGQNVTLSCEQNLNHDAMYWYRQDPGQGLRLIYYSQIVNDFQKGDIAEGYSVSREKKESFPLTVTSAQKNPTAFYLCASSPARGQGTDTQYFGPGTRLTVL.